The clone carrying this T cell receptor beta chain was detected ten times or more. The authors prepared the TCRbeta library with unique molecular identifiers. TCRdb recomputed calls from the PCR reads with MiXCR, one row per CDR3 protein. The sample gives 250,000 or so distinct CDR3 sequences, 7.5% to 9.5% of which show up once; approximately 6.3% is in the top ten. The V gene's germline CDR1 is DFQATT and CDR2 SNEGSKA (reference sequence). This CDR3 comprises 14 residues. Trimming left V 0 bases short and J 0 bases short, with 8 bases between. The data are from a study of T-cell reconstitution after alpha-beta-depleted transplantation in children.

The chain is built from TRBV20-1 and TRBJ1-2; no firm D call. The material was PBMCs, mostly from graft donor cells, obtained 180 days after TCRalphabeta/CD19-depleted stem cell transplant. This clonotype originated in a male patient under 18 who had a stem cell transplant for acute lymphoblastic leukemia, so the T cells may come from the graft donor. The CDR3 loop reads CSARESAANYGYTF. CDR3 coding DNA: TGCAGTGCTAGAGAAAGTGCAGCTAACTATGGCTACACCTTC.